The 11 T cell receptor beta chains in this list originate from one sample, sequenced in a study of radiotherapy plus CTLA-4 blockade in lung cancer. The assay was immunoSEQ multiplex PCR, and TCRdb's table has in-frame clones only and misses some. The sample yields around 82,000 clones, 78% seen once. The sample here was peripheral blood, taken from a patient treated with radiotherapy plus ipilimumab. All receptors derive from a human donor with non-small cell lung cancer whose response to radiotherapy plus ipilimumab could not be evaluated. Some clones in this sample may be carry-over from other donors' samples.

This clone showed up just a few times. The CDR3 loop is CASSPFRSSTIYF. CDR3 coding DNA: TGTGCCAGCAGCCCCTTTAGAAGTAGCACCATATATTTT. This sequence joins TRBV13 and TRBJ1-3; D not resolved. Germline V gene sequence: CDR1 PRHDT, CDR2 FYEKMQ (reference sequence). The length of the CDR3 is 13 residues. The germline V and J ends were trimmed by 5 bases and 9 bases, with 14 bases remaining between them.

The CDR3 here is CASSLGPPITGGYTQYF. As DNA, the CDR3 is TGTGCCAGCAGCTTAGGACCGCCCATTACAGGGGGATATACGCAGTATTTT. The rearrangement joins TRBV7-2 to TRBJ2-3; 8 bases map to TRBD1. Germline V gene sequence: CDR1 SGHTA, CDR2 FQGNSA. V was pared by 1 base and J by 7 bases, with 13 bases of the junction left unmatched. There are 17 residues in the CDR3. Based on the CDR3 plus reference TRBV7-2 and TRBJ2-3, the full variable domain is GAGVSQSPSNKVTEKGKDVELRCDPISGHTALYWYRQSLGQGLEFLIYFQGNSAPDKSGLPSDRFSAERTGGSVSTLTIQRTQQEDSAVYLCASSLGPPITGGYTQYFGPGTRLTVL.

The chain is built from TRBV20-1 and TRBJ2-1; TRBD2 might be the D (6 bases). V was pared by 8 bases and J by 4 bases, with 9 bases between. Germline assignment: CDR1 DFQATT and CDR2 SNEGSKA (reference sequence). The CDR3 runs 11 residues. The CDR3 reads CSPRGYNEQFF. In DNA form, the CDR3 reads TGCAGTCCTCGGGGGTACAATGAGCAGTTCTTC.

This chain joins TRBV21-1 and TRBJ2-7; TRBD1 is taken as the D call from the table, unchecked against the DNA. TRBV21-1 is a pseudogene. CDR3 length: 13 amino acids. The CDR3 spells CASSKDRQGEQYF. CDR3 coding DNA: TGTGCCAGCAGCAAAGATAGACAGGGGGAGCAGTACTTC.

The CDR3 DNA follows: TGCGCCAGCAGCCAAGACGCCAGGGACTATGGCTACACCTTC. It is translated as CASSQDARDYGYTF. The V gene is TRBV4-1, the J gene TRBJ1-2; possible D gene TRBD1, 5 bases. Germline V gene data show CDR1 as MGHRA and CDR2 as YSYEKL. The CDR3 extends over 14 amino acids. The V end lost 0 bases, the J end lost 3 bases, and 8 bases lay between the germline ends.

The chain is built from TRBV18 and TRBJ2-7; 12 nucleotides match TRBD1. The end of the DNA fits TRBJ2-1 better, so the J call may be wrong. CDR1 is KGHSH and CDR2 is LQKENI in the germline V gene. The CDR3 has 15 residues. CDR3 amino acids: CASSPQGQGASEQFF. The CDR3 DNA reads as TGTGCCAGCTCACCACAGGGACAGGGGGCCAGTGAGCAGTTCTTC.

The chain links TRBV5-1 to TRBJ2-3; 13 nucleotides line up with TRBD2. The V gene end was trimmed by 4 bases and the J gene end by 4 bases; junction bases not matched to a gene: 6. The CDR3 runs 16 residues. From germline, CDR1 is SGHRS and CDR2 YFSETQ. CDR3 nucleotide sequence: TGCGCCAGCAGCGCCACTAGCGGGGGGGCGGCAGATACGCAGTATTTT. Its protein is CASSATSGGAADTQYF.

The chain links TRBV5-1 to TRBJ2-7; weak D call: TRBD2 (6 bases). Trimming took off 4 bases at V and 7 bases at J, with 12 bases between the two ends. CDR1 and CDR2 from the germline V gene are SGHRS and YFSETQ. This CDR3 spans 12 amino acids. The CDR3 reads CASSPEGEEQYF. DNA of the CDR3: TGCGCCAGCAGCCCGGAGGGTGAGGAGCAGTACTTC.

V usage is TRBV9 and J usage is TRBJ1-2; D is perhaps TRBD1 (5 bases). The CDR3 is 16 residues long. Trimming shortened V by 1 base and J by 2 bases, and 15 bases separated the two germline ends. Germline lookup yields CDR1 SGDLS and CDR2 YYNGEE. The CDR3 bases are TGTGCCAGCAGCGTAAGACTAGGGGAAGGGAACTATGGCTACACCTTC. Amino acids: CASSVRLGEGNYGYTF. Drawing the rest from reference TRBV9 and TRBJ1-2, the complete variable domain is DSGVTQTPKHLITATGQRVTLRCSPRSGDLSVYWYQQSLDQGLQFLIQYYNGEERAKGNILERFSAQQFPDLHSELNLSSLELGDSALYFCASSVRLGEGNYGYTFGSGTRLTVV.

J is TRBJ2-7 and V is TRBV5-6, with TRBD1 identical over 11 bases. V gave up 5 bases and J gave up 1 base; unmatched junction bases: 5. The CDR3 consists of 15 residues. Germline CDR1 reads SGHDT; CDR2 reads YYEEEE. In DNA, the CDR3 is TGTGCCAGCAGTTCCGGGACAGGGGGATCCTACGAGCAGTACTTC. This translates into CASSSGTGGSYEQYF. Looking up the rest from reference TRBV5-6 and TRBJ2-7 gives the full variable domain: DAGVTQSPTHLIKTRGQQVTLRCSPKSGHDTVSWYQQALGQGPQFIFQYYEEEERQRGNFPDRFSGHQFPNYSSELNVNALLLGDSALYLCASSSGTGGSYEQYFGPGTRLTVT.

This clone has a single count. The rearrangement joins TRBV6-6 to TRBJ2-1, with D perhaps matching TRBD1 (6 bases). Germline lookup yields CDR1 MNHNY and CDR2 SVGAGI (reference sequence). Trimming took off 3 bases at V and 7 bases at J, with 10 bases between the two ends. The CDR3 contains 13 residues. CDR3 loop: CASSYHRDNEQFF. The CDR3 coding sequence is TGTGCCAGCAGTTATCACAGGGATAATGAGCAGTTCTTC.